This is a list of T cell receptor beta chains from one sample in a study of cytomegalovirus exposure and HLA in healthy donors. Using immunoSEQ multiplex PCR, the repertoire was profiled, and TCRdb retains in-frame clones only, with some absent. With 140,000 to 150,000 clones in the sample, the ten largest clones hold about 0.96%. The sequencing sample was made of PBMCs. These receptors were collected from a male donor in good health and CMV-seronegative. Each CDR3 is given with its conserved first and last residue.

length,J,V,CDR3
14,TRBJ1-6,TRBV5-1,CASSLSGGLSPLHF
14,TRBJ1-1,TRBV5-1,CASSLGGRNTEAFF
15,TRBJ1-5,TRBV6-5,CASSIQVNSNQPQHF
13,TRBJ1-1,TRBV6-5,CASNDRDRPEAFF
17,TRBJ1-5,TRBV30,CAWSVLRAGGQNQPQHF
15,TRBJ1-1,TRBV29-1,CSVERVRAQNTEAFF
16,TRBJ1-2,TRBV12-5,CASAVRPDRDVYGYTF
13,TRBJ1-1,TRBV18,CASSPIRDTEAFF
15,TRBJ1-1,TRBV9,CASSVSWNGGTEAFF
15,TRBJ2-7,TRBV25-1,CASSGIPDSSYEQYF
15,TRBJ2-7,TRBV27,CASRHHERGAYEQYF
16,TRBJ1-3,TRBV15,CATSRVDVLTGNTIYF
14,TRBJ2-3,TRBV13,CASDTSGSTDTQYF
11,TRBJ1-5,TRBV6-1,CASSEPGKGVF
13,TRBJ1-1,TRBV7-8,CASSLQENTEAFF
15,TRBJ2-7,TRBV10-3,CAISGTGQGSNEQYF
13,TRBJ2-7,TRBV30,CAWSVLVEHEQYF
14,TRBJ2-1,TRBV5-1,CASSLTGSNNEQFF
14,TRBJ1-2,TRBV10-3,CAISDLDRRYGYTF
15,TRBJ2-7,TRBV27,CASSLSPGVRNEQYF
16,TRBJ2-6,TRBV19,CASRQGDFSGANVLTF
17,TRBJ2-2,TRBV11-2,CASSFEWTGRLTGELFF
13,TRBJ2-3,TRBV7-9,CASSLLGVDTQYF
15,TRBJ1-5,TRBV19,CASSIDGDSNQPQHF
10,TRBJ2-3,TRBV20-1,CSLGEDTQYF
14,TRBJ2-1,TRBV29-1,CSVDADSFYNEQFF
15,TRBJ2-3,TRBV5-1,CASSHGQGKADTQYF
14,TRBJ2-5,TRBV30,CAWKGLAGVQTQYF
16,TRBJ2-5,TRBV2,CASSSLPQGRGETQYF
14,TRBJ1-5,TRBV18,CASSSTGGSQPQHF
15,TRBJ2-7,TRBV7-2,CASSLGAGASYEQYF
15,TRBJ2-2,TRBV4-2,CASSQDGLITGELFF
16,TRBJ1-2,TRBV7-8,CASSLVSRTGFSGYTF
12,TRBJ1-1,TRBV18,CASSPGTEEAFF
16,TRBJ1-1,TRBV5-6,CASSLSLYRTNTEAFF
13,TRBJ2-7,TRBV27,CASSNGDFYEQYF
13,TRBJ1-2,TRBV2,CASSGTPLGGYTF
15,TRBJ1-1,TRBV2,CASIPGRFLNTEAFF
16,TRBJ2-6,TRBV18,CASSPTTGAGANVLTF
15,TRBJ2-1,TRBV7-2,CASSLQGALYNEQFF
17,TRBJ1-2,TRBV4-2,CASIEVALAGSNYGYTF
13,TRBJ2-1,TRBV2,CASTPPGGNEQFF
15,TRBJ1-1,TRBV19,CASSSQGAWGTEAFF
13,TRBJ2-7,TRBV5-4,CASSGDRAIEQYF
15,TRBJ2-7,TRBV5-1,CASTPDGGNAYEQYF
15,TRBJ1-2,TRBV10-1,CASSENIGQSYGYTF
13,TRBJ1-1,TRBV18,CASSLVFDSEAFF
16,TRBJ2-3,TRBV4-2,CASSQDSLAGGRTQYF
15,TRBJ2-2,TRBV5-6,CASSDRGINTGELFF
13,TRBJ1-2,TRBV5-1,CASSLGDSYGYTF
13,TRBJ1-5,TRBV2,CASHRGINQPQHF
19,TRBJ1-1,TRBV5-8,CASSLVLGSAAGFGTEAFF
14,TRBJ2-5,TRBV4-2,CASSPRTGVETQYF
14,TRBJ2-7,TRBV6-1,CASMRGQGSYEQYF
17,TRBJ2-6,TRBV18,CASSPKGGYAGANVLTF
13,TRBJ1-2,TRBV6-5,CASSIDRVDGYTF
16,TRBJ2-5,TRBV5-1,CASSSGLAGGQETQYF